The 19 T cell receptor beta chains below come from one sample, sequenced in a study of blood T cell repertoires in COVID-19. Clones were sequenced by immunoSEQ multiplex PCR, and TCRdb holds only the in-frame ones, with some missing. The table lists more than 150,000 clones, about nine tenths of them singletons, with approximately 4% in the top ten. Sequences were obtained from peripheral blood. These receptors all come from a woman aged 70 to 79 with acute or convalescent COVID-19.

In this sample, this clone turned up a few times. The chain has TRBV28 and TRBJ2-1; 8 bases are shared with TRBD2. Losses at the gene ends were 6 bases for V and 4 bases for J; bases not matched to a gene: 8. CDR3 size: 15 residues. Germline lookup yields CDR1 MDHEN and CDR2 SYDVKM. CDR3 amino acids: CASRPTGGGYNEQFF. CDR3 DNA: TGTGCCAGCAGACCCACCGGGGGGGGGTACAATGAGCAGTTCTTC. Using reference TRBV28 and TRBJ2-1 for the parts outside the CDR3, the full variable domain is DVKVTQSSRYLVKRTGEKVFLECVQDMDHENMFWYRQDPGLGLRLIYFSYDVKMKEKGDIPEGYSVSREKKERFSLILESASTNQTSMYLCASRPTGGGYNEQFFGPGTRLTVL.

The chain carries TRBV28 and TRBJ2-2; tentative D call: TRBD2 (5 bases). The V gene lost 2 bases and the J gene lost 4 bases, with 14 bases spanning the gap. CDR3 length equals 16 residues. The germline gives CDR1 MDHEN, CDR2 SYDVKM. The CDR3: CASSLSRPRATGELFF. The CDR3 DNA is TGTGCCAGCAGTTTAAGTAGGCCGCGGGCCACCGGGGAGCTGTTTTTT.

CDR3 residues: CASSQGREGNTIYF. The CDR3 nucleotides are TGTGCCAGCTCACAGGGGCGAGAAGGAAACACCATATATTTT. This chain joins TRBV18 and TRBJ1-3; TRBD1 might be the D (5 bases). Trimming removed 4 bases from V and 4 bases from J, with 11 bases in between. CDR1 is KGHSH, CDR2 LQKENI, per germline. CDR3 size: 14 residues.

The chain has TRBV4-2 and TRBJ2-1; D is possibly TRBD2 (6 bases). With 4 bases removed from V and 4 bases from J, the gap between germline ends came to 17 bases. This CDR3 contains 16 residues. Germline CDR1 and CDR2: LGHNA and YNFKEQ. The CDR3 DNA sequence: TGTGCCAGCAGCCCACGCCTCCAGGGACTTTACAATGAGCAGTTCTTC. As protein: CASSPRLQGLYNEQFF.

The rearrangement links TRBV4-2 to TRBJ2-6; no clear D. Germline-derived CDR1 and CDR2 are LGHNA and YNFKEQ. This CDR3 has 17 amino acids. Deletions cut 4 bases from V and 1 base from J, with 14 bases between. CDR3 sequence: CASSPREALSGANVLTF. In DNA, the CDR3 is TGTGCCAGCAGCCCGCGTGAGGCTCTTTCTGGGGCCAACGTCCTGACTTTC.

This sequence joins TRBV6-2 or TRBV6-3 and TRBJ1-2; no reliable D call. Germline V lookup: CDR1 MNHEY, CDR2 SVGEGT. This CDR3 comprises 13 residues. V was clipped by 5 bases and J by 5 bases, with 12 bases between them. The CDR3 here is CASSPLIAYGYTF. The CDR3 DNA sequence: TGTGCCAGCAGTCCACTCATCGCGTATGGCTACACCTTC.

The rearrangement links TRBV5-6 to TRBJ2-2; 7 nucleotides align to TRBD2. J gave up 7 bases and V 4 bases, and 13 bases lay outside the gene matches. This CDR3 contains 16 residues. The V gene's germline CDR1 is SGHDT and CDR2 YYEEEE. CDR3 in amino acids: CASSPAQAGPGGELFF. DNA for the CDR3: TGTGCCAGCAGCCCGGCGCAAGCGGGGCCCGGCGGGGAGCTGTTTTTT.

This clone was counted a single time. This rearrangement joins TRBV6-2 or TRBV6-3 to TRBJ2-1; D may be TRBD2 (7 bases). The CDR3 totals 16 residues. CDR1 MNHEY and CDR2 SVGEGT come from the germline V gene. Trimming pared 5 bases from V and 6 bases from J, leaving 20 bases between. The DNA of the CDR3 is TGTGCCAGCAGTCCGTTCACTAGCGTAGGGGGCAATGAGCAGTTCTTC. Protein product: CASSPFTSVGGNEQFF.

The rearrangement uses TRBV28 and TRBJ1-5; 8 bases align to TRBD1. The CDR3 has 14 amino acids. V lost 3 bases and J lost 6; bases outside the gene matches: 4. CDR1 MDHEN and CDR2 SYDVKM come from the germline V gene. CDR3 residues: CASSFGQGGQPQHF. CDR3 DNA: TGTGCCAGCAGTTTTGGACAGGGAGGTCAGCCCCAGCATTTT.

The chain has TRBV6-1 and TRBJ2-1; 9 positions agree with TRBD1. V lost 2 bases to trimming and J lost 3 bases; unmatched junction nucleotides: 5. Germline V gives CDR1 MNHNS, CDR2 SASEGT. The CDR3 spans 16 residues. The CDR3 protein is CASSERGQGFYNEQFF. The CDR3 bases are TGTGCCAGCAGTGAAAGGGGACAGGGATTCTACAATGAGCAGTTCTTC.

V and J are TRBV5-6 and TRBJ1-5; D uncertain. Germline CDR1 SGHDT, CDR2 YYEEEE. CDR3 size: 14 residues. The germline V and J ends were trimmed by 0 bases and 3 bases, with 7 bases remaining between them. The CDR3 spells CASSLGTVNQPQHF. The DNA for the CDR3 is TGTGCCAGCAGCTTGGGCACAGTCAATCAGCCCCAGCATTTT.

This chain connects TRBV3-1 (or the pseudogene TRBV3-2) to TRBJ2-1; no definite D call. Between the trimmed V and J ends, which lost 1 base and 0 bases, there was a span of 13 bases. Germline V gene lookup returns CDR1 LGHDT and CDR2 YNNKEL (reference sequence). CDR3 length: 17 residues. CDR3 sequence reads: CASSQVPSLSSYNEQFF. In nucleotides, the CDR3 is TGTGCCAGCAGCCAAGTTCCCTCCCTAAGCTCCTACAATGAGCAGTTCTTC.

The chain combines TRBV5-1 with TRBJ2-3; 7 nucleotides align to TRBD2. Germline V gives CDR1 SGHRS, CDR2 YFSETQ. After removal of 2 bases from V and 6 bases from J, the junction contained 12 bases not matched to a gene. The CDR3 is 16 residues long. This CDR3 reads CASSFTKTGGRDTQYF. The CDR3 nucleotides are TGCGCCAGCAGCTTTACGAAGACGGGAGGTCGTGATACGCAGTATTTT.

This clone was recorded only once. This chain links TRBV3-1 (or the pseudogene TRBV3-2) with TRBJ2-7; D gene uncertain. CDR3 size: 11 residues. Germline V CDR1 and CDR2: LGHDT, YNNKEL (reference sequence). V lost 3 bases and J lost 6, with 6 bases in between. This CDR3 reads CASSQSSEQYF. The CDR3 DNA is TGTGCCAGCAGCCAGAGTAGCGAGCAGTACTTC.

This sequence joins TRBV5-1 and TRBJ2-3; D is unresolved. There are 14 residues in the CDR3. The germline V gene encodes CDR1 SGHRS and CDR2 YFSETQ. Trimming pared 2 bases from V and 4 bases from J, leaving 11 bases between. The CDR3 nucleotides are TGCGCCAGCAGCTTTGGTCAGCGCGCAGATACGCAGTATTTT. Translated: CASSFGQRADTQYF.

The V gene is TRBV7-7, the J gene TRBJ2-5; the match to TRBD1 covers 11 bases. Germline V gene lookup returns CDR1 SSHAT and CDR2 FNYEAQ (reference sequence). The CDR3 consists of 15 residues. Trimming took 4 bases from V and 4 from J; bases not matched to a gene: 5. The CDR3 loop reads CASSWTGGGGETQYF. The CDR3 nucleotides are TGTGCCAGCAGCTGGACAGGGGGCGGAGGAGAGACCCAGTACTTC.

This chain links TRBV15 with TRBJ1-2; D is ambiguous. V was cut by 0 bases and J by 8 bases, with 13 bases left in between. The germline CDR1 and CDR2 sequences are LNHNV and YYDKDF (reference sequence). This CDR3 contains 14 residues. The CDR3 coding sequence is TGTGCCACCAGCAGAGATCGGTCGCCTCGGGGCTACACCTTC. Its translation is CATSRDRSPRGYTF.

The rearrangement links TRBV6-5 to TRBJ2-5, with 9 nucleotides matching TRBD2. V shed 4 bases, J shed 4 bases, and the junction held 4 bases outside the gene matches. CDR1 MNHEY and CDR2 SVGAGI come from the germline V gene. The CDR3 covers 14 residues. CDR3 in amino acids: CASSSSGMGETQYF. The CDR3, as DNA: TGTGCCAGCAGTTCTAGCGGGATGGGAGAGACCCAGTACTTC.

This sequence joins TRBV29-1 and TRBJ2-7; a weak D match, TRBD1 (6 bases). Trimming cost V 7 bases and J 1 base, with 11 bases left between them. Per germline, CDR1 SQVTM and CDR2 ANQGSEA. The CDR3 spans 12 residues. CDR3 nucleotide sequence: TGCAGCGCGGAGACAGGTTCCTACGAGCAGTACTTC. Translated, it gives CSAETGSYEQYF.